The present TCR beta chain was sequenced within a study of shared clonotypes between healthy human individuals. The table came from immunoSEQ multiplex PCR; TCRdb's copy has only in-frame clones and leaves some out. The sample has about 2 million clones, about 95% seen once. The CDR3 runs 14 residues. V was shortened by 5 bases and J by 4 bases, with 12 bases between the two germline ends. Per the germline V gene, CDR1 is SGHTA and CDR2 is FQGNSA. Naive CD8 cells comprised CD45RO-negative, CCR7-positively selected cells, excluding terminally differentiated effector memory CD45RA+ cells. The genes are TRBV7-2 and TRBJ1-3; TRBD1 is a possible D gene (5 bases). This receptor was obtained from a man aged 18 to 30 in good health. Sample: naive CD8+ T cells sorted from blood. The CDR3 loop is CASSPGTVGNTIYF. In DNA form, the CDR3 reads TGTGCCAGCAGCCCCGGGACGGTCGGAAACACCATATATTTT.